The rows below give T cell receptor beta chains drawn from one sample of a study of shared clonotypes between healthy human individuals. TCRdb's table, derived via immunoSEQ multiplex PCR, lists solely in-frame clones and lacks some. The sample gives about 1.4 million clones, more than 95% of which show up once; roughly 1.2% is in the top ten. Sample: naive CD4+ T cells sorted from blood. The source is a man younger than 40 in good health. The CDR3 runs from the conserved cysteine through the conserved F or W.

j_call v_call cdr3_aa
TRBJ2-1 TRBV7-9 CASSLAGQGTYEQFF
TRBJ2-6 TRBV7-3 CASSPRTGGLPLEANVLTF
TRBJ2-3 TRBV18 CASSPRTSGIDTQYF
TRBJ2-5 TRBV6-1 CASSEAPGEQETQYF
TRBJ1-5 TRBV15 CATSRVGSGGNQPQHF
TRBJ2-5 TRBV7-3 CASSHRAQETQYF
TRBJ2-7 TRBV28 CASSLGRAYEQYF
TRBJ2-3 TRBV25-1 CASSEYGQVTDTQYF
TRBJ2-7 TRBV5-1 CASSLQVTALYEQYF
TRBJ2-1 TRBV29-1 CSVDSSGRGNEQFF
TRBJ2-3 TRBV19 CASSTLAASTDTQYF
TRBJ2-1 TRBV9 CASSLGTSGRSYNEQFF
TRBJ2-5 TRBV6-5 CASSYFETQYF
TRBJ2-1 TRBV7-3 CASSLKVRGGNEQFF
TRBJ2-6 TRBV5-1 CASSLGGRRSGANVLTF
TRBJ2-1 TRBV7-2 CASSRLAVTYNEQFF
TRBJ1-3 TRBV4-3 CASSQGREYGNTIYF
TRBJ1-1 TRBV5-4 CASSLRGTDTEAFF
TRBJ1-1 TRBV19 CASSIRQATEAFF